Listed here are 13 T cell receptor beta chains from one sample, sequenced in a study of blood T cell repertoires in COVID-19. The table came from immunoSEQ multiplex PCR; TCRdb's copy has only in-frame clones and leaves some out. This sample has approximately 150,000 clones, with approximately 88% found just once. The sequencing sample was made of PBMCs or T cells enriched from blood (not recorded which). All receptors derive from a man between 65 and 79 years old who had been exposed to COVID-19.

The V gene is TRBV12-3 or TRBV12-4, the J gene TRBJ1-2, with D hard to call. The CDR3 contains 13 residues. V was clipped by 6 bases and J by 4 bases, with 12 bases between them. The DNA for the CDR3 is TGTGCCAGCAGACCAGGAATTTCCTATGGCTACACCTTC. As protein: CASRPGISYGYTF.

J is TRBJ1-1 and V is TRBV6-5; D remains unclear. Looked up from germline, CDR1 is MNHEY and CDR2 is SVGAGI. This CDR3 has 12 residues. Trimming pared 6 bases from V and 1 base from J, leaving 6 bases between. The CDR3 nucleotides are TGTGCCAGCAGGAGATCGAACACTGAAGCTTTCTTT. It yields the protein CASRRSNTEAFF.

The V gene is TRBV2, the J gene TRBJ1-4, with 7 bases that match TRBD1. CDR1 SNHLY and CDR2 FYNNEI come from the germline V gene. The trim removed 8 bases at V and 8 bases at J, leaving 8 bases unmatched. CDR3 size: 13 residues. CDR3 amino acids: CASGEGGREKLFF. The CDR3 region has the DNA TGTGCCAGCGGAGAAGGGGGCCGCGAAAAACTGTTTTTT. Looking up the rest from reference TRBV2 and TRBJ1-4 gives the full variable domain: EPEVTQTPSHQVTQMGQEVILRCVPISNHLYFYWYRQILGQKVEFLVSFYNNEISEKSEIFDDQFSVERPDGSNFTLKIRSTKLEDSAMYFCASGEGGREKLFFGSGTQLSVL.

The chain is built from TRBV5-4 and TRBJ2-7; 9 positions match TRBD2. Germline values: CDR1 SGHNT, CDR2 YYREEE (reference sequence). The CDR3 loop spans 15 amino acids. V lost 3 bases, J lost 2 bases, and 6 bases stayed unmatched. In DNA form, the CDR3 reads TGTGCCAGCAGCTCAAGCGGGGGGCCAACCTACGAGCAGTACTTC. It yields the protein CASSSSGGPTYEQYF.

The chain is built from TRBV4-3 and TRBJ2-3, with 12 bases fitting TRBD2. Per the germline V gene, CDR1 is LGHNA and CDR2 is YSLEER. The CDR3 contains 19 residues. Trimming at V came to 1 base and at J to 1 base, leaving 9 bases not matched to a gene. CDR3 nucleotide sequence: TGCGCCAGCAGCCAAGTGGCTAGCGGGGGGGCCGGGGGCACAGATACGCAGTATTTT. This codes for CASSQVASGGAGGTDTQYF.

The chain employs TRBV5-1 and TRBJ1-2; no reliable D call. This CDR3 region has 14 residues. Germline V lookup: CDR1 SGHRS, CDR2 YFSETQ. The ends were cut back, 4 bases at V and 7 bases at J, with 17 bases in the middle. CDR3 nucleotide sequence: TGCGCCAGCAGCCCGGCCGGGGAGCTAGGTGGCTACACCTTC. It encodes CASSPAGELGGYTF.

CDR3 coding DNA: TGCGCCAGCAGCCAAGATTCGCAGACGCAGTATTTT. This encodes CASSQDSQTQYF. V gene TRBV4-3 combines with J gene TRBJ2-3; the D is unclear. The CDR3 sequence is 12 residues long. V lost 0 bases and J 9 bases, leaving 7 bases between the germline ends. Per germline, CDR1 LGHNA and CDR2 YSLEER.

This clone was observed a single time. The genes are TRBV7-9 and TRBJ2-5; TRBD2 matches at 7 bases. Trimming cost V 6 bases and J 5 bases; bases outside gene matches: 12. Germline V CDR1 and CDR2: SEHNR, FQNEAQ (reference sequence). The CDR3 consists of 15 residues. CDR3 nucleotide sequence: TGTGCCAGCAGTCAGCGGGGAGCGGGGCGGGAGACCCAGTACTTC. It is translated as CASSQRGAGRETQYF.

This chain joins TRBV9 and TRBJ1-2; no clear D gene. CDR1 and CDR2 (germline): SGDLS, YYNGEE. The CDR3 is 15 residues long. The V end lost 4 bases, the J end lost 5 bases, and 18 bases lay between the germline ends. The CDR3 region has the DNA TGTGCCAGCAGCTCGCGGACGGGAAGGACGTATGGCTACACCTTC. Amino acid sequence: CASSSRTGRTYGYTF. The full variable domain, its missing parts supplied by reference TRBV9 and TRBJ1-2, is DSGVTQTPKHLITATGQRVTLRCSPRSGDLSVYWYQQSLDQGLQFLIQYYNGEERAKGNILERFSAQQFPDLHSELNLSSLELGDSALYFCASSSRTGRTYGYTFGSGTRLTVV.

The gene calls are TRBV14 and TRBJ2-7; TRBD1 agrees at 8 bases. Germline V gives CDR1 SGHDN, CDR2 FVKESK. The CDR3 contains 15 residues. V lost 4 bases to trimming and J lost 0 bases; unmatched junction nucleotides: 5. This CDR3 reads CASSPRQGSSYEQYF. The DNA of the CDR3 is TGTGCCAGCAGCCCTCGACAGGGGAGCTCCTACGAGCAGTACTTC.

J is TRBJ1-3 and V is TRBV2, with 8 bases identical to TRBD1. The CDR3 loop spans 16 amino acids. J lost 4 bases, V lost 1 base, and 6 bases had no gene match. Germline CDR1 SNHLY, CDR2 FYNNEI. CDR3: CASSEGRGQSGNTIYF. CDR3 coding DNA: TGTGCCAGCAGTGAAGGCAGGGGGCAATCGGGAAACACCATATATTTT.

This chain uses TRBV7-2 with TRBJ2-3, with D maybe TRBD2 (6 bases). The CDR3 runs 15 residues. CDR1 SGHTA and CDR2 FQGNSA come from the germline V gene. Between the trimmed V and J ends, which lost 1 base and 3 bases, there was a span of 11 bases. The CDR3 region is CASSLGGVSTDTQYF. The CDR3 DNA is TGTGCCAGCAGCTTAGGGGGGGTTAGTACAGATACGCAGTATTTT. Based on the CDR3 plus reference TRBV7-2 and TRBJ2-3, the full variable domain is GAGVSQSPSNKVTEKGKDVELRCDPISGHTALYWYRQSLGQGLEFLIYFQGNSAPDKSGLPSDRFSAERTGGSVSTLTIQRTQQEDSAVYLCASSLGGVSTDTQYFGPGTRLTVL.

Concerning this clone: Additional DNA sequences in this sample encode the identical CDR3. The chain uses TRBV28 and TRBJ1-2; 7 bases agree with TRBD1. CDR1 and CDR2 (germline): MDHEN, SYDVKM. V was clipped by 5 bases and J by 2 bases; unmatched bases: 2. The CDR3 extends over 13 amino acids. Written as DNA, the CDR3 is TGTGCCAGCAGTCCACAGGGGAACTATGGCTACACCTTC. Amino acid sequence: CASSPQGNYGYTF.